This TCR beta chain was identified in a study of blood T cell repertoires in COVID-19. Background on the study: Material from acute and convalescent COVID-19 was sourced from the United States, Italy and Spain. The analysed material was cDNA or gDNA that came from T cells, B-cell-depleted T cells, or PBMCs.

Recruited during active infection, patients (from Seattle) were subsequently followed longitudinally. CDR3 length equals 13 residues. Germline values: CDR1 LNHDA, CDR2 SQIVND (reference sequence). V shed 8 bases and J 6 bases; nucleotides not matched to a gene: 5. The table came from immunoSEQ multiplex PCR; TCRdb's copy has only in-frame clones and leaves some out. The table has some 190,000 clones, over 80% seen once. This clone was seen once. The source material was peripheral blood. J is TRBJ2-1 and V is TRBV19; TRBD2 aligns across 9 bases. The receptor was derived from a woman aged 60-75 years with COVID-19, enrolled during active disease. The CDR3 coding sequence is TGTGCCAGTTGTAGCGGGAGAGGCAATGAGCAGTTCTTC. Translation: CASCSGRGNEQFF.